This TCR beta chain derives from a study of shared clonotypes between healthy human individuals (dated by TCRdb to about 2020). Background for the entire study: The cohort included a few men and a couple of women between 18 and 49 years of age. To increase sequencing depth and limit assay-specific biases, different laboratories used diverse techniques to prepare libraries and sequence TCR repertoires. To estimate repertoire size and how much clonotypes are shared between individuals, the study performed deep sequencing of blood TCR repertoires from five healthy adults. For each donor, CD4 naive and CD4 memory were each run on three plates, CD8 naive on two plates, and CD8 memory on one plate. Per donor, leukapheresis produced somewhere between about 0.85 and 8.9 billion PBMCs. Broad study findings and their caveats: Pairwise subsampling indicated that sequencing depth was expected to affect the degree of clonotype sharing among donors. Compared with non-shared clonotypes, clonotypes shared by all four sorted-subset donors had higher generation probabilities. Sampling was restricted to blood, and TCR repertoires in tissues likely differ from the TCR repertoires found in blood. Because the study included only a small number of donors, the genetic and exposure-history diversity represented was limited. When several donors were compared, the shared fraction of clonotypes was around 5% for naive CD4, around 3.6% for naive CD8, 2% to 2.5% for memory CD4, and 0.3% to 0.5% for memory CD8. Larger estimated clonotype richness was generally found for naive subsets than for memory subsets. Incomplete sequencing was indicated by rarefaction of sorted-subset datasets, despite the large sequencing depth.

Healthy HIV-negative adults with no recently reported acute infections or vaccinations were included as donors. Only Caucasian adults living in Nashville, Tennessee, USA were represented among the donors. CD4+ T cells were enriched through magnetic negative selection, after which naive cells were positively selected on CD45RA and the remaining negative fraction served as the memory subset. Blood was obtained by leukapheresis, after which PBMCs were separated by Ficoll-Histopaque density gradient centrifugation and cryopreserved in liquid nitrogen vapor phase. Analytical flow cytometry was used to check the purity and quantity of each magnetically sorted T cell population. Each sorted fraction had its genomic DNA isolated and then quantified by UV absorbance on a Nanodrop 2000c. TCR CDR3 regions were amplified from genomic DNA by multiplex PCR using the deep immunoSEQ assay. Extracted genomic DNA from each cell subset was distributed evenly across all wells of several immunoSEQ 96-well plates, and each plate was treated as a replicate. Each replicate PCR for sorted subsets received approximately 220 ng genomic DNA, equal to roughly 30,000 T cell genomes. The purified libraries were quantified using a Qubit 3.0 fluorometer, sized with a Bioanalyzer 2100, and then quantified again using the KAPA Library Quantification kit. Every immunoSEQ 96-well plate was sequenced on a separate single-read 150-cycle Illumina NextSeq 550 flow cell. The original methods were these. The immunoSEQ output contained only junctional sequences without quality scores, so filtering could not match that applied to full-length reads. Sequences were annotated with PyIR, a Python wrapper for IgBLAST v1.9, and V/J genes and CDR3 were assigned using IMGT germline references. Reads were removed for weak V/J assignments (E-value above 1e-6), missing CDR3, stop codons, out-of-frame junctions, or ambiguous translated residues. A V3J clonotype was defined by an identical inferred V gene, J gene, and CDR3 amino acid sequence. The percentage overlap between two repertoires was calculated by dividing the number of shared unique clonotypes by the size of the smaller repertoire. Three approaches were used to assess repertoire richness: RTK rarefaction, the Chao1 estimator, and Recon v2.1 estimates of unobserved clonotypes. Generation probabilities were computed with OLGA for all TCRbeta clonotypes obtained by the gDNA method from a handful of donors. Here the immuneACCESS table is served through TCRdb, limited to in-frame sequences with V and J called. Missing clones are a known gap in these copies; in checked studies unresolved V genes cover under half, and the rest lacks a known reason. D and trimming come from the DNA, and the V and J calls and clone size come from that table. The sample table contains more than 2,000,000 clones; only one count was recorded for approximately 93% of them. The ten top clones hold under 0.45% of the sample.

This clone is a singleton in its sample. This clone's antigen is unknown. No much larger clone is present one base from it, and per-base qualities are unavailable. As encoded in the germline V gene, CDR1 is MDHEN while CDR2 is SYDVKM. From the cysteine up to the phenylalanine, the CDR3 has a length of 17 residues. The retained sequence is limited to the CDR3, 51 bases, with the frame set at the first base. Relative to germline, V is 6 bases shorter and J is 0 bases shorter, with 18 bases between their ends. The TCR sequence derives from a man aged 18 to 35 in good health. Some clones in this sample may be carry-over from other donors' samples. This chain joins TRBV28 to TRBJ2-1; the D gene is possibly TRBD1 or TRBD2, with 5 bases matching each. Specimen: naive CD4+ T cells from PBMCs. In the paper's terms, the cell subset or site label means: CD45RA+ positively selected. In nucleotides, the sequence is TGTGCCAGCAGGGGGGAGCTGGTCGGACACTCCTACAATGAGCAGTTCTTC. This codes for CASRGELVGHSYNEQFF. Outside the CDR3, residues come from the reference TRBV28 and TRBJ2-1 proteins, so the full variable domain is: DVKVTQSSRYLVKRTGEKVFLECVQDMDHENMFWYRQDPGLGLRLIYFSYDVKMKEKGDIPEGYSVSREKKERFSLILESASTNQTSMYLCASRGELVGHSYNEQFFGPGTRLTVL.